This TCR beta chain was sequenced for a study of blood T cell repertoires in COVID-19. Study details: Sources were T cells, B-cell-depleted T cells, or PBMCs; the material itself was cDNA or gDNA.

Data came from immunoSEQ multiplex PCR; TCRdb stores just in-frame clones and leaves some out. This sample carries roughly 320,000 clones, roughly 85% of them seen once, and the ten largest clones take around 7.8%. The TCR originated in a human donor in a cohort sampled during active COVID-19. The source material was peripheral blood.

CDR3 residues: CASSLVPPQETQYF. The DNA for the CDR3 is TGTGCCAGCAGCTTAGTCCCTCCGCAAGAGACCCAGTACTTC. The chain has TRBV11-2 and TRBJ2-5; D gene uncertain. Germline loops: CDR1 SGHAT, CDR2 FQNNGV. The CDR3 is 14 amino acids. V was cut by 1 base and J by 2 bases, with 8 bases left in between. Full variable domain (outside the CDR3, taken from reference TRBV11-2 and TRBJ2-5): EAGVAQSPRYKIIEKRQSVAFWCNPISGHATLYWYQQILGQGPKLLIQFQNNGVVDDSQLPKDRFSAERLKGVDSTLKIQPAKLEDSAVYLCASSLVPPQETQYFGPGTRLLVL.